The entry that follows covers one T cell receptor beta chain sequence. The trim removed 8 bases at V and 4 bases at J, leaving 9 bases unmatched. The germline V gene encodes CDR1 LNHDA and CDR2 SQIVND (reference sequence). This CDR3 is built from 15 residues. According to the study, TCR beta libraries were built with iRepertoire HTBI primers and CDR3-region Arm-PCR. From the multiplex PCR reads, TCRdb called clonotypes with MiXCR, one entry per CDR3 protein. The sample gives hundreds of thousands of distinct CDR3 sequences, roughly 15% of which show up once; about 18% is in the top ten. The time point here: newly diagnosed GD, antithyroid drugs for less than 3 months. PBMC-derived RNA was used for the TCR library. The patient group derived from an endocrinology department in Xi'an, China. This sample was taken from a study of regulatory T cells in long-lasting Graves disease. A further study also used this sample, focusing on T cells in Graves' hyperthyroidism and ophthalmopathy. From that report: In simple terms, a model built on 13 V-J features told ophthalmopathy apart from stable hyperthyroidism.

Sequenced material: peripheral blood mononuclear cells (PBMCs), taken at new diagnosis, from a patient treated with antithyroid drugs. V is TRBV19 and J is TRBJ2-1, with 9 bases identical to TRBD2. The source is a woman aged 25 to 45 with Graves disease. Written as DNA, the CDR3 is TGTGCCAGTTGTAGCGGGAGTCTACGATACAATGAGCAGTTCTTC. It yields the protein CASCSGSLRYNEQFF.